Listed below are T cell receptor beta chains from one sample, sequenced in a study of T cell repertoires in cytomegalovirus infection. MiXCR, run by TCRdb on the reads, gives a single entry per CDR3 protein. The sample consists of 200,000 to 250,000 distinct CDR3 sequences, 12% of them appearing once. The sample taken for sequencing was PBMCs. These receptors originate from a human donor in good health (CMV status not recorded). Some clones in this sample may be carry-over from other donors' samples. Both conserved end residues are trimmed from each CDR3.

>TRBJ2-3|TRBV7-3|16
ASSPASGRTGGTDTQY
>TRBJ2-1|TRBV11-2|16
ASSRTSGSRKGINEQF
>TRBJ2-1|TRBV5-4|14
ASSRGTSGTYNEQF
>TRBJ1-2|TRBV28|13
ASSSGQGAIYGYT
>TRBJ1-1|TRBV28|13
ASTSGGGGGTEAF
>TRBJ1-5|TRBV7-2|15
ASSLSPGRYSNQPQH
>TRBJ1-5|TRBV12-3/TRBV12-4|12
ASSHTGGGQPQH
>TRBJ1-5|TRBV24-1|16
ATSRFLLGQGANQPQH
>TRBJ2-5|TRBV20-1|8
SAAQETQY
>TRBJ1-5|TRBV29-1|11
SVEIDSNQPQH
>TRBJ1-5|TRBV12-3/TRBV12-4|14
ASSPLAGNSNQPQH
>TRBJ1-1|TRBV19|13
ASSIDRGPNTEAF
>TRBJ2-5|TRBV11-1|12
ASSLSQIQETQY
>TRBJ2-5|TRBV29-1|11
SAEVGGRETQY
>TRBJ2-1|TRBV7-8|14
ASSLGAGTSRGEQF
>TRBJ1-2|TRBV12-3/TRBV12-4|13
ASSTREAGSYGYT
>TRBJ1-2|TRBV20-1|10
SAPTPNYGYT
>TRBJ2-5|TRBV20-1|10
SASFSGETQY
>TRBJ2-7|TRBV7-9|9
ASSFEDEQY
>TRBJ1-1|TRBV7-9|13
ASSSRGGRDTEAF
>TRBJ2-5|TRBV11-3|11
ASSLARDGTQY
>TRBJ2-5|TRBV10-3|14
AISVNRGGDEETQY
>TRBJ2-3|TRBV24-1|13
ATSDSGQGTDTQY
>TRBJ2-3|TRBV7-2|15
ASSIRLAHTPTDTQY
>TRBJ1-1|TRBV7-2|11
ASSLARQERAF
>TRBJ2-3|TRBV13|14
ASSRTGAGGTDTQY
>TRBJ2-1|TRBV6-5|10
ASSRTENEQF
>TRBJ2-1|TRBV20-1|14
SGLAGGPGSYNEQF
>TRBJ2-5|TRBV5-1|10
ASRQGYETQY
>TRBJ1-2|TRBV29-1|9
SVEVSYGYT
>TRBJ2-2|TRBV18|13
ASSPLGQNTGELF
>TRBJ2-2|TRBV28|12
ASRLAGEDGELF
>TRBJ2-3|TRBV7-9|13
ASSYRSGATDTQY
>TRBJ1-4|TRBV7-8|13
ASSLGDGGSEKLF
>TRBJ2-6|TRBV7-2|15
ASSFRGALSGANVLT
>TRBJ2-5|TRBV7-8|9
ASSLGGPQY
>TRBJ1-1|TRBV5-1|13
ASSFGRQGTTEAF
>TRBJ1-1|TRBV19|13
ARGLRRMVSGEAF
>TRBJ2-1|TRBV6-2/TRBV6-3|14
ASSSLLAGYHNEQF
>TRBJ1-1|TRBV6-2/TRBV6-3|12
ASSYFRRNTEAF
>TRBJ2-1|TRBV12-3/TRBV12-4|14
ASRSTSGSTPNEQF
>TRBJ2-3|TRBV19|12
ASSISAGSETQY
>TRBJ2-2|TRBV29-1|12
SYSWGVDSGELF
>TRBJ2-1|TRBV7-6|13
ASSLGPSYDNEQF
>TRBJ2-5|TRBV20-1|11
SATTSGAETQY
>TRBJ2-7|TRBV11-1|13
ASSFRTSRPYEQY
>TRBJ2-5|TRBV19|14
ASSMTSGGAEETQY
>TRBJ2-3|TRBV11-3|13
ASSLDGAGQNTQY
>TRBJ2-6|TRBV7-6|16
ASSLGDRGLPGANVLT
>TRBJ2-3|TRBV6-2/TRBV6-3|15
ASSYTPSTGYTDTQY
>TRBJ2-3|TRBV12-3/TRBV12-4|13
ASSPGLALTDTQY
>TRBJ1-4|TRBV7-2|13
ASSILGQGEEKLF
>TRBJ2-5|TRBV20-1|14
SAPNRGVWHRETQY
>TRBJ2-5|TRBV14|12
ASSQFGGAETQY
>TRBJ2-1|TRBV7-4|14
ASSLAGTGPYNEQF
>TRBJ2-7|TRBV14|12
ARSPNQGAYEQY
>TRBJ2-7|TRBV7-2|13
ASSLLGGSLYEQY
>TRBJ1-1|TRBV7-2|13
ASSLTTDRNTEAF